Listed below are T cell receptor beta chains from one sample, sequenced in a study of cytomegalovirus exposure and HLA in healthy donors. Data came from immunoSEQ multiplex PCR; TCRdb stores just in-frame clones and leaves some out. The data show around 200,000 clones, with around four fifths seen just once and 10% to 13% held by the top ten. The material sequenced was PBMCs. The receptors derive from a woman in her 50s in good health and CMV-seropositive. The CDR3 runs from the conserved cysteine through the conserved F or W.

j_gene | v_gene | CDR3aa
TRBJ2-1 | TRBV19 | CASSLQGVRPYNEQFF
TRBJ1-1 | TRBV11-3 | CASSFQGGESEAFF
TRBJ2-7 | TRBV10-3 | CAISDSTGTGAYEQYF
TRBJ2-5 | TRBV19 | CASSITGDGEDQYF
TRBJ2-3 | TRBV5-1 | CASSPGTADTQYF
TRBJ2-7 | TRBV6-1 | CASTRGGLGVYEQYF
TRBJ2-7 | TRBV18 | CASSQRQTDRAYEQYF
TRBJ2-1 | TRBV7-2 | CASSLAGNRYNEQFF
TRBJ2-7 | TRBV11-2 | CASSLRGIGGYEQYF
TRBJ1-3 | TRBV30 | CAWIVDIANTIYF
TRBJ1-1 | TRBV7-9 | CSSSLVTDTEAFF
TRBJ1-2 | TRBV7-2 | CASSLLHRGHGYTF
TRBJ2-7 | TRBV28 | CASRPMAGTRSYEQYF
TRBJ2-7 | TRBV10-1 | CASNSGQERSYEQYF
TRBJ1-2 | TRBV6-6 | CASSKMDRPNYGYTF
TRBJ2-2 | TRBV18 | CASSSDSQGAGELFF
TRBJ1-1 | TRBV4-3 | CASSQQVSLNTEAFF
TRBJ2-5 | TRBV11-2 | CASSLPRAGPGETQYF